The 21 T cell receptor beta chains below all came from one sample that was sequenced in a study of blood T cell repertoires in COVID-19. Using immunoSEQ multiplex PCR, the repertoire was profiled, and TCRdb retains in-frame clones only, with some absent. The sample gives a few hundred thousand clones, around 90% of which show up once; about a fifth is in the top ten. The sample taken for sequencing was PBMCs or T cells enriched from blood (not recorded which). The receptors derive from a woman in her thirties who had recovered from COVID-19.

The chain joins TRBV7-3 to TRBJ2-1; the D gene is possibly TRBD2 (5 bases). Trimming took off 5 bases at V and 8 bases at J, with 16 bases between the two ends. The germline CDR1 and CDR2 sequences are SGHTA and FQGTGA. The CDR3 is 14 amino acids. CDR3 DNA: TGTGCCAGCAGCCCCGGCCTGAGGGCCTATGAGCAGTTCTTC. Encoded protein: CASSPGLRAYEQFF.

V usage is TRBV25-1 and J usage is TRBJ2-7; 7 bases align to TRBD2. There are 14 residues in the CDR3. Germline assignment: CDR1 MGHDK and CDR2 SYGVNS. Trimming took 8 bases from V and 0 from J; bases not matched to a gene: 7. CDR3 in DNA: TGTGCCAGCGGCTTGGGGGGGAGCTCCTACGAGCAGTACTTC. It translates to CASGLGGSSYEQYF.

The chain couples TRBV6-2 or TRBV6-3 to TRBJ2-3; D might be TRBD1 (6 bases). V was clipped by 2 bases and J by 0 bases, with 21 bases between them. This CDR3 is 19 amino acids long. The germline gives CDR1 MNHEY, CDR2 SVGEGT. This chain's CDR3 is CASSYPRPNTGISTDTQYF. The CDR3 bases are TGTGCCAGCAGTTACCCACGACCGAACACAGGGATAAGCACAGATACGCAGTATTTT.

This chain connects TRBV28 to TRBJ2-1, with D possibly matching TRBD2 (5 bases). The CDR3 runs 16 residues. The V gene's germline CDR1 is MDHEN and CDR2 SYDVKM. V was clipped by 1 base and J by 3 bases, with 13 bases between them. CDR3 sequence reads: CASSLSYGIVYNEQFF. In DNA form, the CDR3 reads TGTGCCAGCAGTTTATCATACGGGATCGTCTACAATGAGCAGTTCTTC.

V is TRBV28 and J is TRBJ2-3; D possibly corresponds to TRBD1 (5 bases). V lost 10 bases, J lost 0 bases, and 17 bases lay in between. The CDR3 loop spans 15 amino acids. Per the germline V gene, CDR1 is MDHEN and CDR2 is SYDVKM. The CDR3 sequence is CATSPAGPSTDTQYF. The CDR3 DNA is TGTGCCACCTCTCCGGCAGGGCCCAGCACAGATACGCAGTATTTT. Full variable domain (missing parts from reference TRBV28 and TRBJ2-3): DVKVTQSSRYLVKRTGEKVFLECVQDMDHENMFWYRQDPGLGLRLIYFSYDVKMKEKGDIPEGYSVSREKKERFSLILESASTNQTSMYLCATSPAGPSTDTQYFGPGTRLTVL.

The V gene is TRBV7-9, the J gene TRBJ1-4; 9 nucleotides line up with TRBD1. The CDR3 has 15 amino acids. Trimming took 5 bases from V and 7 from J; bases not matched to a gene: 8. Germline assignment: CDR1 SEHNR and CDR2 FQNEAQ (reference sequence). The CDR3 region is CASSEGPGQGEKLFF. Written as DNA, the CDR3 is TGTGCCAGCAGCGAAGGACCGGGACAGGGTGAAAAACTGTTTTTT.

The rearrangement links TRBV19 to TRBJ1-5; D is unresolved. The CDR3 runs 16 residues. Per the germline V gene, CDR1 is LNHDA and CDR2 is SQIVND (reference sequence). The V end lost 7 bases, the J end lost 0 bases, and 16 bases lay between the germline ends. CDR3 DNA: TGTGCCAGTACTCTGAGGCAGGACTATAGCAATCAGCCCCAGCATTTT. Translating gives CASTLRQDYSNQPQHF.

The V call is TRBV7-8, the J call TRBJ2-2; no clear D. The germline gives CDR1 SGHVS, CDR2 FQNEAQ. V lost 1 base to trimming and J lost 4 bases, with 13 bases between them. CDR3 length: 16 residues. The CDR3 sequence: CASSLDPRTRTGELFF. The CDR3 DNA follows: TGTGCCAGCAGCTTAGACCCTCGCACTCGCACCGGGGAGCTGTTTTTT.

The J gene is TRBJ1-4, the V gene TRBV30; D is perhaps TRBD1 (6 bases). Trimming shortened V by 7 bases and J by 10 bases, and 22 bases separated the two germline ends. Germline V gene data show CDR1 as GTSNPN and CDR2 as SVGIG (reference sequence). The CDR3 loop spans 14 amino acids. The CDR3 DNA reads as TGTGCCTTGAAACAAGGACAGACGACAGGAAAACTGTTTTTT. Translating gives CALKQGQTTGKLFF.

The CDR3 region has the DNA TGTGCCAGTACTCGCGGGGGGTGGAATGAGCAGTTCTTC. Protein product: CASTRGGWNEQFF. V is TRBV19 and J is TRBJ2-1, with TRBD2 identical over 8 bases. With 7 bases clipped from V and 7 bases from J, the junction kept 6 bases outside the gene matches. The CDR3 runs to 13 residues. Germline loops: CDR1 LNHDA, CDR2 SQIVND (reference sequence).

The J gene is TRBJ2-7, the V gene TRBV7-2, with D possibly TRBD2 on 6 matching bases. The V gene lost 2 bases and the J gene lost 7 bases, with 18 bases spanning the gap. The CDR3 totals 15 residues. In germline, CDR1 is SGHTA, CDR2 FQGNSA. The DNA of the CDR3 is TGTGCCAGCAGCTTAACTCGGGGCCCTGGGGGGGAGCAGTACTTC. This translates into CASSLTRGPGGEQYF. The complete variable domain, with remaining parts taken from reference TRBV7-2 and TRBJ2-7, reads GAGVSQSPSNKVTEKGKDVELRCDPISGHTALYWYRQSLGQGLEFLIYFQGNSAPDKSGLPSDRFSAERTGGSVSTLTIQRTQQEDSAVYLCASSLTRGPGGEQYFGPGTRLTVT.

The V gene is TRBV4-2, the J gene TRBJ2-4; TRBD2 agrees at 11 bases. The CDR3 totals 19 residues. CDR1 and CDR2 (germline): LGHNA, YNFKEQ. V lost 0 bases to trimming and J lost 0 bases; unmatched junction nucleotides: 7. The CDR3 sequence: CASSQDGLSGGAAKNIQYF. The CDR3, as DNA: TGTGCCAGCAGCCAAGACGGACTTAGCGGGGGGGCAGCCAAAAACATTCAGTACTTC.

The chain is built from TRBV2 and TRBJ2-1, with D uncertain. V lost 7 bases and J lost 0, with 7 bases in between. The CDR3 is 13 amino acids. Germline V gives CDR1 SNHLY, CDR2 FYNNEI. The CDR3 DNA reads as TGTGCCAGCAACAGAAACTCCTACAATGAGCAGTTCTTC. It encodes CASNRNSYNEQFF.

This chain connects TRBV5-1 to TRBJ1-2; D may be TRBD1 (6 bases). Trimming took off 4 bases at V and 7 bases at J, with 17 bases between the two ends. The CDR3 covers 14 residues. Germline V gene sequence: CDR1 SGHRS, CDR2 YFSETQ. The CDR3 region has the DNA TGCGCCAGCAGCCCGGCTCAGGGGTTCAGTGGCTACACCTTC. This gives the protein CASSPAQGFSGYTF.

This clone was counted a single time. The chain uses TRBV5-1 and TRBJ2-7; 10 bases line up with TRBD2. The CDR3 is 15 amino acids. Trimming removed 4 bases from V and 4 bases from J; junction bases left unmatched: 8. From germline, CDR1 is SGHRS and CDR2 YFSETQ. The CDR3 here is CASSRRTSGDYEQYF. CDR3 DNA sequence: TGCGCCAGCAGCCGCCGGACTAGCGGTGATTACGAGCAGTACTTC. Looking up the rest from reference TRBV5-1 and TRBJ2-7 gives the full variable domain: KAGVTQTPRYLIKTRGQQVTLSCSPISGHRSVSWYQQTPGQGLQFLFEYFSETQRNKGNFPGRFSGRQFSNSRSEMNVSTLELGDSALYLCASSRRTSGDYEQYFGPGTRLTVT.

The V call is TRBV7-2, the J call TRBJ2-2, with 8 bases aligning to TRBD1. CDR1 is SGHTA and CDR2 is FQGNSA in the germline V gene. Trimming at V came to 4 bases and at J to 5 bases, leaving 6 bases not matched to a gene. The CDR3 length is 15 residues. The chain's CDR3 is CASSSGQGGTGELFF. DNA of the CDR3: TGTGCCAGCAGCTCCGGACAGGGCGGAACCGGGGAGCTGTTTTTT.

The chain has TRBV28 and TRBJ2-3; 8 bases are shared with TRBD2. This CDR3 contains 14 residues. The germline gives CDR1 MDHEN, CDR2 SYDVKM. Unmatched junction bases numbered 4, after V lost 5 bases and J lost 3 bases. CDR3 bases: TGTGCCAGCAGTCCGGGGGGGCGGACAGATACGCAGTATTTT. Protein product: CASSPGGRTDTQYF.

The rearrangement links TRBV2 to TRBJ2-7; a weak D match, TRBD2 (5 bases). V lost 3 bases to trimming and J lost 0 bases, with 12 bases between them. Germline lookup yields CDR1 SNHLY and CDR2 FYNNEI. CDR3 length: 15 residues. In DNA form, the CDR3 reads TGTGCCAGCAGTGAGACGAGGCGGGTCTCCTACGAGCAGTACTTC. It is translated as CASSETRRVSYEQYF.

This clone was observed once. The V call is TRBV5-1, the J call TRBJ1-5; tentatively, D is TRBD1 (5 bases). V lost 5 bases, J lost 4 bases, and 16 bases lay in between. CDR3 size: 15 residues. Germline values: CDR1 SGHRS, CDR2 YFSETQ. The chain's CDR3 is CASSHAGGANQPQHF. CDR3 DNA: TGCGCCAGCAGTCACGCGGGGGGAGCAAATCAGCCCCAGCATTTT.

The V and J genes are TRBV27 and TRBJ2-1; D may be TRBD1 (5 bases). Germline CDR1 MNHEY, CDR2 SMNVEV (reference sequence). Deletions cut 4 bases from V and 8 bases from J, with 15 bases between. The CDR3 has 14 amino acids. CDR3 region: CASSSNLGVHEQFF. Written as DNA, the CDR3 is TGTGCCAGCAGTTCAAATCTAGGGGTCCATGAGCAGTTCTTC.

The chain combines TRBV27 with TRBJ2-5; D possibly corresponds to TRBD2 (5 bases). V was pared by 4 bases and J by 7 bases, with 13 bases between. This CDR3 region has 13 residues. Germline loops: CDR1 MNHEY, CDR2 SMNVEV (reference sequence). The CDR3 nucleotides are TGTGCCAGCAGTTCTCCGGGAATGGGGACCCAGTACTTC. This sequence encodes CASSSPGMGTQYF.